This T cell receptor (beta chain) was profiled in a study of response to subunit inactivated influenza vaccine. This CDR3 is 16 amino acids long. Germline CDR1 reads DFQATT; CDR2 reads SNEGSKA (reference sequence). Unmatched junction bases numbered 14, after V lost 6 bases and J lost 1 base. This clonotype was picked up a small number of times. Its antigen is currently unknown. Study-wide results and caveats: Authors proposed each seasonal influenza vaccination draws in few new T cells.

TCRdb re-called the RT-PCR reads through MiXCR, storing one row per CDR3 protein. The sample has roughly 650,000 distinct CDR3 sequences, 12% to 15% seen once. The chain employs TRBV20-1 and TRBJ2-7; 8 bases map to TRBD1. This TCR was recovered from a man aged 45 to 65 who received an inactivated influenza vaccine. The sample in question was PBMCs from blood, obtained 14 days before vaccination. The DNA for the CDR3 is TGCAGTGCAAGGCTCTGGGGGACAGGTGAATCCTACGAGCAGTACTTC. It translates to CSARLWGTGESYEQYF.